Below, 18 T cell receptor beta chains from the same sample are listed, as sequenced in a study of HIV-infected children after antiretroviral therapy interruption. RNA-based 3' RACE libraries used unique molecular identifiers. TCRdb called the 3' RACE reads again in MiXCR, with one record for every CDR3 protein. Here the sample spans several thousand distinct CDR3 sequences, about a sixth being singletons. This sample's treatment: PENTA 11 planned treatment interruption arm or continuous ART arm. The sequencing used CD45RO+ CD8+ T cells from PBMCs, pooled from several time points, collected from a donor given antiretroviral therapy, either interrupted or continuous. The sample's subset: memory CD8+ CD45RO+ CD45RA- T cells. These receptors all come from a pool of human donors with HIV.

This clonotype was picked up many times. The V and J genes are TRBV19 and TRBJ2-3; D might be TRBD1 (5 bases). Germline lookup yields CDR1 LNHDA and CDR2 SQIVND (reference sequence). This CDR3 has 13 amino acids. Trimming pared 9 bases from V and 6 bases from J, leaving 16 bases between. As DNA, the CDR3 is TGTGCCAGCGGAGACGCAGGGTCGGATACGCAGTATTTT. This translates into CASGDAGSDTQYF. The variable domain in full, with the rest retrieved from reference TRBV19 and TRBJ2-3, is DGGITQSPKYLFRKEGQNVTLSCEQNLNHDAMYWYRQDPGQGLRLIYYSQIVNDFQKGDIAEGYSVSREKKESFPLTVTSAQKNPTAFYLCASGDAGSDTQYFGPGTRLTVL.

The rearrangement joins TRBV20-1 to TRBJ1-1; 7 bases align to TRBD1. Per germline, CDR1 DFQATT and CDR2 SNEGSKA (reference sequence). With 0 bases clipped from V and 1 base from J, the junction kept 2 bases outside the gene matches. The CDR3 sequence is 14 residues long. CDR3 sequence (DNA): TGCAGTGCTAGAGATGGGACAGCGAACACTGAAGCTTTCTTT. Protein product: CSARDGTANTEAFF.

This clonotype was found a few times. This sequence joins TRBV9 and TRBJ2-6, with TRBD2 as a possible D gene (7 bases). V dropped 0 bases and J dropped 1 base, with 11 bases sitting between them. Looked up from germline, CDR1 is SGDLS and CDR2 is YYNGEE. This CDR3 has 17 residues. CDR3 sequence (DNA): TGTGCCAGCAGCGTAGGGGGGGGGGCGTCTGGGGCCAACGTCCTGACTTTC. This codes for CASSVGGGASGANVLTF.

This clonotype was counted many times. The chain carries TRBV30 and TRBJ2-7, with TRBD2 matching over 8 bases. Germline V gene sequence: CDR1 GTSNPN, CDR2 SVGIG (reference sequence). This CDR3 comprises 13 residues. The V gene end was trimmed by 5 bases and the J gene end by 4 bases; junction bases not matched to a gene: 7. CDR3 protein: CAWARGGIYEQYF. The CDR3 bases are TGTGCCTGGGCCCGGGGGGGGATATACGAGCAGTACTTC.

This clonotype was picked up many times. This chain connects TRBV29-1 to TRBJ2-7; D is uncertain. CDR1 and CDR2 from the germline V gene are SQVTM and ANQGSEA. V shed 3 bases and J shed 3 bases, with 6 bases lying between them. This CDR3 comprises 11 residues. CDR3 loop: CSVDQNYEQYF. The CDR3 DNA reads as TGCAGCGTTGACCAGAACTACGAGCAGTACTTC.

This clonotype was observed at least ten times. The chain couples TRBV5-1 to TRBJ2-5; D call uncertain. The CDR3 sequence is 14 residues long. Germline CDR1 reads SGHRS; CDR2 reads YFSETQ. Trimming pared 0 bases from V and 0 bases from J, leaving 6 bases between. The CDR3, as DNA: TGCGCCAGCAGCTTGGCCAAGAACCAAGAGACCCAGTACTTC. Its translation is CASSLAKNQETQYF.

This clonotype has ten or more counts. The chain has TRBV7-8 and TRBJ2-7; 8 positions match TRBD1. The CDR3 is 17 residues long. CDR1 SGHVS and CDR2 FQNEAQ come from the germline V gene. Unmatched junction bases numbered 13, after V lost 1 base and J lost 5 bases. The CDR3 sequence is CASSLDFGAGGIDEQYF. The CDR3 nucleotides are TGTGCCAGCAGCTTAGACTTTGGGGCAGGGGGCATCGACGAGCAGTACTTC.

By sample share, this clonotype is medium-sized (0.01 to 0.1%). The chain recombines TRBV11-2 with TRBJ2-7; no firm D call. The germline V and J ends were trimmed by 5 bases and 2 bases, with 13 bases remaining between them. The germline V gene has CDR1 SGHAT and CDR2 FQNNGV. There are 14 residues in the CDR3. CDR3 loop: CASSPTWGTYEQYF. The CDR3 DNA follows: TGTGCCAGCAGCCCGACCTGGGGTACCTACGAGCAGTACTTC.

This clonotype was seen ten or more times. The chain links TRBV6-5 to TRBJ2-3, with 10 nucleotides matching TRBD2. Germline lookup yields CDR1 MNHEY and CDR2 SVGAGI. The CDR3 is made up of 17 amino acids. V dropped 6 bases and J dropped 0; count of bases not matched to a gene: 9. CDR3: CASRFLTTSGSTDTQYF. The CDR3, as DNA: TGTGCCAGCAGATTTCTAACGACTAGCGGGAGCACAGATACGCAGTATTTT.

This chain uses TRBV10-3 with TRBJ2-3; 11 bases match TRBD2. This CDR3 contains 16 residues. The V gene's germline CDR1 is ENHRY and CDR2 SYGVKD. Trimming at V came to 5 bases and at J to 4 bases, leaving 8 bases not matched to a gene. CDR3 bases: TGTGCCATCAGTCCCCGACTAGCGGGGAATGCAGATACGCAGTATTTT. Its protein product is CAISPRLAGNADTQYF.

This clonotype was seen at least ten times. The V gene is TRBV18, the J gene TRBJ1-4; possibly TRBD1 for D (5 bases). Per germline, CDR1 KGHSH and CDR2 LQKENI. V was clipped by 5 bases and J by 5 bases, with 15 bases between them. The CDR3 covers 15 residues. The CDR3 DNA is TGTGCCAGCTCAGAATCGGGGCAGACAAATGAAAAACTGTTTTTT. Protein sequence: CASSESGQTNEKLFF. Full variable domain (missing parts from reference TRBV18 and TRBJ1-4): NAGVMQNPRHLVRRRGQEARLRCSPMKGHSHVYWYRQLPEEGLKFMVYLQKENIIDESGMPKERFSAEFPKEGPSILRIQQVVRGDSAAYFCASSESGQTNEKLFFGSGTQLSVL.

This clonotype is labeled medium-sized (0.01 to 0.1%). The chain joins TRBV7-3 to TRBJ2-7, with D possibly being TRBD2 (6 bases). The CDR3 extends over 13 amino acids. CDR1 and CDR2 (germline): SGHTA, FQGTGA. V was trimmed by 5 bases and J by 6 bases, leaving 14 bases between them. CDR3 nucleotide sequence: TGTGCCAGCAGCCGACAACCGACTAGCGAGCAGTACTTC. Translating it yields CASSRQPTSEQYF.

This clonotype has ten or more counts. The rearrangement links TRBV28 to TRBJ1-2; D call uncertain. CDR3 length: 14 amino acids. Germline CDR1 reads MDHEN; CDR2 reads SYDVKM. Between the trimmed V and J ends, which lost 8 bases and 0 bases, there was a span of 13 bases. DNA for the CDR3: TGTGCCAGCCCCGTTAAGAGTCCTAACTATGGCTACACCTTC. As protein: CASPVKSPNYGYTF.

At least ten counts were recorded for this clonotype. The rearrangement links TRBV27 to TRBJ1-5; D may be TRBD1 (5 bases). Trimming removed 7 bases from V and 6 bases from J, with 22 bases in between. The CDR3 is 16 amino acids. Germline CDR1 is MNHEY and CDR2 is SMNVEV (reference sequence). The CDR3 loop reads CASKDSTGLAGQPQHF. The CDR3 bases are TGTGCCAGCAAGGACTCTACAGGCCTCGCGGGTCAGCCCCAGCATTTT.

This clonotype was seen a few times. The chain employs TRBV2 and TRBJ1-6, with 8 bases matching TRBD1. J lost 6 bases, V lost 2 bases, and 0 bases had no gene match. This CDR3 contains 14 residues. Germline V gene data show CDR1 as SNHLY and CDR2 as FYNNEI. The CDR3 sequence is CASSETGGNSPLHF. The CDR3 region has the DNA TGTGCCAGCAGTGAAACAGGGGGTAATTCACCCCTCCACTTT.

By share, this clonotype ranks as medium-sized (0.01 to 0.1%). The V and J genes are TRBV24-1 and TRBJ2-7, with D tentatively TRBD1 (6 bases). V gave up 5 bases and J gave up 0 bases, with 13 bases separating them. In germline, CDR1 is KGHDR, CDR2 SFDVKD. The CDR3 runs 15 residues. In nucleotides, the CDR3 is TGTGCCACCAGTGGAACGGGACAAGACTCCTACGAGCAGTACTTC. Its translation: CATSGTGQDSYEQYF.

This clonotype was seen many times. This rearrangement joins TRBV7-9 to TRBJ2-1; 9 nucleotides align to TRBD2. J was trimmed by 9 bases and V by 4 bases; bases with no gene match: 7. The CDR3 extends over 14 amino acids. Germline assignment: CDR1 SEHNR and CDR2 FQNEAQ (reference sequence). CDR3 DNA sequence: TGTGCCAGCAGCTCTTTAGCGGGAGTAGGTGAGCAGTTCTTC. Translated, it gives CASSSLAGVGEQFF.

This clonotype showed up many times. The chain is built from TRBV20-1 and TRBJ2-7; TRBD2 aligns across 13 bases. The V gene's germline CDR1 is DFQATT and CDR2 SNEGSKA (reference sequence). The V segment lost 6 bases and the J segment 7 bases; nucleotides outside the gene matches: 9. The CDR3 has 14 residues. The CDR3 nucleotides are TGCAGTGCCCCCACTAGCGGGGGGGCAAGGGAGCAGTACTTC. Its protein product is CSAPTSGGAREQYF.